Below, 30 T cell receptor beta chains from the same sample are listed, as sequenced in a study of technical replicates of blood from several donors. Produced via immunoSEQ multiplex PCR; TCRdb's table is partial and in-frame only. The sample includes 85,000 to 100,000 clones, approximately 96% of them seen just once. The sample was T cells isolated from PBMCs. The source is a human donor in good health.

The chain combines TRBV9 with TRBJ1-1; D is unclear. The V gene lost 3 bases and the J gene lost 3 bases, with 9 bases spanning the gap. Germline V gives CDR1 SGDLS, CDR2 YYNGEE. The CDR3 is 13 amino acids. The CDR3 bases are TGTGCCAGCAGCGCCCCGGGGTACACTGAAGCTTTCTTT. Protein: CASSAPGYTEAFF. The full variable domain, with the rest looked up from reference TRBV9 and TRBJ1-1, is DSGVTQTPKHLITATGQRVTLRCSPRSGDLSVYWYQQSLDQGLQFLIQYYNGEERAKGNILERFSAQQFPDLHSELNLSSLELGDSALYFCASSAPGYTEAFFGQGTRLTVV.

The gene calls are TRBV27 and TRBJ1-6; no firm D call. V lost 3 bases, J lost 14 bases, and 11 bases lay in between. The V gene's germline CDR1 is MNHEY and CDR2 SMNVEV (reference sequence). The CDR3 has 12 residues. DNA for the CDR3: TGTGCCAGCAGTTTTCCCAATGAGTCCCTCCACTTT. It encodes CASSFPNESLHF.

V gene TRBV30 combines with J gene TRBJ2-1, with no clear D. V was cut by 2 bases and J by 3 bases, with 8 bases left in between. CDR1 is GTSNPN and CDR2 is SVGIG in the germline V gene (reference sequence). The CDR3 consists of 13 residues. CDR3 sequence: CAWSPENYNEQFF. The CDR3 nucleotides read TGTGCCTGGAGTCCCGAGAACTACAATGAGCAGTTCTTC. Using reference TRBV30 and TRBJ2-1 for the parts outside the CDR3, the full variable domain is SQTIHQWPATLVQPVGSPLSLECTVEGTSNPNLYWYRQAAGRGLQLLFYSVGIGQISSEVPQNLSASRPQDRQFILSSKKLLLSDSGFYLCAWSPENYNEQFFGPGTRLTVL.

This chain connects TRBV2 to TRBJ2-7, with 8 positions matching TRBD1. Germline V gene lookup returns CDR1 SNHLY and CDR2 FYNNEI. There are 11 residues in the CDR3. V was pared by 6 bases and J by 11 bases, with 6 bases of the junction left unmatched. CDR3 sequence (DNA): TGTGCCAGCAGGGACAGGGATGGTGAGTACTTC. Its translation is CASRDRDGEYF.

The CDR3 region is CASSSGEYTYNEQFF. The DNA for the CDR3 is TGTGCCAGCAGTTCAGGGGAATACACCTACAATGAGCAGTTCTTC. The gene calls are TRBV6-6 and TRBJ2-1; maybe TRBD1 (6 bases). Germline values: CDR1 MNHNY, CDR2 SVGAGI (reference sequence). This CDR3 is 15 amino acids long. Trimming shortened V by 4 bases and J by 2 bases, and 12 bases separated the two germline ends.

The chain has TRBV6-6 and TRBJ2-5, with 13 bases fitting TRBD2. The CDR3 has 15 amino acids. J was trimmed by 5 bases and V by 2 bases; bases with no gene match: 2. Germline V CDR1 and CDR2: MNHNY, SVGAGI (reference sequence). The CDR3 nucleotides read TGTGCCAGCAGTTACAGGACTAGCGGGGGCGAGACCCAGTACTTC. Protein product: CASSYRTSGGETQYF.

The J gene is TRBJ2-7, the V gene TRBV7-9; 8 bases agree with TRBD1. The CDR3 consists of 13 residues. Trimming removed 5 bases from V and 4 bases from J; junction bases left unmatched: 4. The germline gives CDR1 SEHNR, CDR2 FQNEAQ (reference sequence). In DNA, the CDR3 is TGTGCCAGCAGCGGACGGACAGGGTACGAGCAGTACTTC. Translation: CASSGRTGYEQYF.

This rearrangement joins TRBV29-1 to TRBJ2-7; D unclear. This CDR3 has 12 amino acids. Germline V gene lookup returns CDR1 SQVTM and CDR2 ANQGSEA. Trimming took off 2 bases at V and 0 bases at J, with 5 bases between the two ends. CDR3 sequence (DNA): TGCAGCGTTGAACGGAGCTCCTACGAGCAGTACTTC. Translation gives CSVERSSYEQYF.

Worth noting for this clone: Other DNA sequences of this sample code for an identical CDR3. The gene calls are TRBV5-1 and TRBJ2-1; 7 nucleotides line up with TRBD2. CDR1 is SGHRS, CDR2 YFSETQ, per germline. V was pared by 1 base and J by 0 bases, with 4 bases of the junction left unmatched. The CDR3 loop spans 16 amino acids. For the CDR3, the DNA is TGCGCCAGCAGCTTGTCCGGCGGGAGCTCCTACAATGAGCAGTTCTTC. This sequence encodes CASSLSGGSSYNEQFF.

The chain links TRBV7-9 to TRBJ2-6, with D tentatively TRBD1 (6 bases). CDR1 SEHNR and CDR2 FQNEAQ come from the germline V gene (reference sequence). Between the trimmed V and J ends, which lost 5 bases and 0 bases, there was a span of 8 bases. This CDR3 is 15 amino acids long. CDR3 protein: CASSIRGSGANVLTF. For the CDR3, the DNA is TGTGCCAGCAGCATCAGGGGCTCTGGGGCCAACGTCCTGACTTTC.

The chain couples TRBV7-9 to TRBJ2-1; 10 bases line up with TRBD2. This CDR3 has 14 residues. Germline values: CDR1 SEHNR, CDR2 FQNEAQ (reference sequence). The V gene end was trimmed by 5 bases and the J gene end by 8 bases; junction bases not matched to a gene: 6. The CDR3 sequence: CASSILAGEDEQFF. CDR3 bases: TGTGCCAGCAGCATCCTAGCGGGAGAGGATGAGCAGTTCTTC.

This clone was observed a single time. V is TRBV5-1 and J is TRBJ2-1, with 15 bases fitting TRBD2. The CDR3 has 18 residues. V was pared by 4 bases and J by 1 base, with 6 bases of the junction left unmatched. Germline CDR1 SGHRS, CDR2 YFSETQ. CDR3: CASSPGLAGGGSYNEQFF. DNA of the CDR3: TGCGCCAGCAGCCCGGGACTAGCGGGGGGCGGTTCCTACAATGAGCAGTTCTTC.

The J gene is TRBJ2-7, the V gene TRBV7-9; D is unclear. Per the germline V gene, CDR1 is SEHNR and CDR2 is FQNEAQ (reference sequence). This CDR3 has 14 amino acids. V lost 3 bases to trimming and J lost 0 bases, with 9 bases between them. For the CDR3, the DNA is TGTGCCAGCAGCTTGACGGGTGCCTCCTACGAGCAGTACTTC. This gives the protein CASSLTGASYEQYF.

The rearrangement uses TRBV10-3 and TRBJ1-1, with 9 bases that match TRBD1. Losses at the gene ends were 2 bases for V and 2 bases for J; bases not matched to a gene: 3. Germline V gene sequence: CDR1 ENHRY, CDR2 SYGVKD. This CDR3 comprises 15 residues. The CDR3 is CAISETGGVNTEAFF. In DNA, the CDR3 is TGTGCCATCAGTGAGACAGGGGGCGTTAACACTGAAGCTTTCTTT.

This clone came up once. The chain links TRBV6-5 to TRBJ2-5, with 7 bases matching TRBD2. Per germline, CDR1 MNHEY and CDR2 SVGAGI. The trim removed 2 bases at V and 5 bases at J, leaving 2 bases unmatched. There are 13 residues in the CDR3. CDR3 loop: CASSYGGGETQYF. The CDR3 DNA reads TGTGCCAGCAGTTACGGGGGAGGGGAGACCCAGTACTTC.

The chain joins TRBV27 to TRBJ1-5, with D unresolved. The CDR3 spans 16 residues. The germline V gene has CDR1 MNHEY and CDR2 SMNVEV (reference sequence). V was pared by 5 bases and J by 6 bases, with 20 bases between. CDR3: CASSARRPTVPQPQHF. The CDR3 DNA follows: TGTGCCAGCAGTGCTAGGCGCCCCACGGTCCCTCAGCCCCAGCATTTT.

The genes are TRBV30 and TRBJ1-5; TRBD1 matches 7 bases. The length of the CDR3 is 13 residues. With V trimmed by 2 bases and J by 4 bases, 2 bases remained unmatched. Germline CDR1 GTSNPN, CDR2 SVGIG (reference sequence). The CDR3 DNA follows: TGTGCCTGGAGTCGCAGGGGGAATCAGCCCCAGCATTTT. Its protein product is CAWSRRGNQPQHF.

The J gene is TRBJ2-1, the V gene TRBV6-4; 9 bases are shared with TRBD2. Germline lookup yields CDR1 MRHNA and CDR2 SNTAGT. Unmatched junction bases numbered 0, after V lost 3 bases and J lost 3 bases. The CDR3 runs 14 residues. The CDR3 nucleotides read TGTGCCAGCAGTGATAGCGGGGGCTACAATGAGCAGTTCTTC. Translated, it gives CASSDSGGYNEQFF.

Here the CDR3 DNA reads TGTGCCAGTAGTAGAGACAGGAGCAATCAGCCCCAGCATTTT. Its translation: CASSRDRSNQPQHF. J is TRBJ1-5 and V is TRBV19; a possible D gene is TRBD1 (6 bases). V was trimmed by 4 bases and J by 1 base, leaving 8 bases between them. CDR1 is LNHDA and CDR2 is SQIVND in the germline V gene (reference sequence). The length of the CDR3 is 14 residues. Full variable domain (outside the CDR3, taken from reference TRBV19 and TRBJ1-5): DGGITQSPKYLFRKEGQNVTLSCEQNLNHDAMYWYRQDPGQGLRLIYYSQIVNDFQKGDIAEGYSVSREKKESFPLTVTSAQKNPTAFYLCASSRDRSNQPQHFGDGTRLSIL.

The gene calls are TRBV19 and TRBJ1-2; 7 positions match TRBD1. Germline lookup yields CDR1 LNHDA and CDR2 SQIVND (reference sequence). The CDR3 runs to 16 residues. The V segment lost 3 bases and the J segment 7 bases; nucleotides outside the gene matches: 14. The CDR3 region is CASSIGVGRGLIGYTF. The CDR3 DNA sequence: TGTGCCAGTAGTATTGGGGTGGGAAGGGGGCTAATTGGCTACACCTTC.

The chain couples TRBV6-5 to TRBJ2-7; 7 nucleotides agree with TRBD1. The CDR3 sequence is 16 residues long. CDR1 MNHEY and CDR2 SVGAGI come from the germline V gene. V shed 0 bases, J shed 0 bases, and the junction held 5 bases outside the gene matches. The CDR3 DNA is TGTGCCAGCAGTTACTCGACCTGGGACAGCTCCTACGAGCAGTACTTC. This translates into CASSYSTWDSSYEQYF.

The chain uses TRBV10-3 and TRBJ2-7; tentatively, D is TRBD1 (6 bases). Between the trimmed V and J ends, which lost 2 bases and 2 bases, there was a span of 10 bases. The germline V gene has CDR1 ENHRY and CDR2 SYGVKD. The CDR3 is 14 amino acids. CDR3 residues: CAISENREAYEQYF. CDR3 nucleotides: TGTGCCATCAGTGAGAACAGGGAAGCCTACGAGCAGTACTTC.

This rearrangement joins TRBV7-9 to TRBJ1-3; 8 bases fit TRBD1. J lost 0 bases, V lost 0 bases, and 4 bases had no gene match. The CDR3 runs 17 residues. Germline CDR1 reads SEHNR; CDR2 reads FQNEAQ (reference sequence). CDR3 coding DNA: TGTGCCAGCAGCTTAGCGACAGGGGCCTTCTCTGGAAACACCATATATTTT. This encodes CASSLATGAFSGNTIYF.

The chain combines TRBV6-6 with TRBJ2-4, with D possibly being TRBD2 (6 bases). The CDR3 is 14 residues long. The V end was cut by 2 bases, the J end by 6 bases, with 11 bases between. Germline V CDR1 and CDR2: MNHNY, SVGAGI (reference sequence). For the CDR3, the DNA is TGTGCCAGCAGTTACCGCGGGGTGGGAAACATTCAGTACTTC. Its translation: CASSYRGVGNIQYF.

About this clone itself: Germline is not matched at one junction end, which may reflect a read error. This chain connects TRBV7-7 to TRBJ2-7, with D possibly being TRBD1 (6 bases). Germline CDR1 and CDR2: SSHAT and FNYEAQ (reference sequence). This CDR3 has 14 residues. The CDR3 DNA reads TGTGCTAGCAGCGTAGGATGGCAGGGGTACGAGCAGTACTTC. It yields the protein CASSVGWQGYEQYF.

V gene TRBV19 combines with J gene TRBJ2-1, with 11 nucleotides matching TRBD1. This CDR3 contains 17 residues. V lost 2 bases, J lost 8 bases, and 11 bases stayed unmatched. Germline CDR1 LNHDA, CDR2 SQIVND (reference sequence). Here the CDR3 DNA reads TGTGCCAGTAGTATAACCCCGGGACAGGGGGTGTCGGATGAGCAGTTCTTC. Amino acids: CASSITPGQGVSDEQFF.

The chain links TRBV5-4 to TRBJ2-2; 9 bases align to TRBD2. Germline V gives CDR1 SGHNT, CDR2 YYREEE (reference sequence). J gave up 4 bases and V 4 bases, and 11 bases lay outside the gene matches. The CDR3 has 17 residues. The CDR3 nucleotides are TGTGCCAGCAGCAGTCTTGGGCGCGGGAGGGCCACCGGGGAGCTGTTTTTT. Protein product: CASSSLGRGRATGELFF. The full variable domain, with the rest looked up from reference TRBV5-4 and TRBJ2-2, is ETGVTQSPTHLIKTRGQQVTLRCSSQSGHNTVSWYQQALGQGPQFIFQYYREEENGRGNFPPRFSGLQFPNYSSELNVNALELDDSALYLCASSSLGRGRATGELFFGEGSRLTVL.

The chain employs TRBV28 and TRBJ2-1, with 14 bases lining up with TRBD2. V shed 7 bases and J 8 bases; nucleotides not matched to a gene: 7. Germline V gene lookup returns CDR1 MDHEN and CDR2 SYDVKM. The length of the CDR3 is 15 residues. The CDR3 bases are TGTGCCAGCAAGCCCGGGACTAGCGGGAGCTATGAGCAGTTCTTC. This gives the protein CASKPGTSGSYEQFF.

The V and J genes are TRBV5-1 and TRBJ2-3; D perhaps matches TRBD1 (7 bases). The CDR3 is 16 residues long. The V and J ends lost 9 bases and 2 bases respectively, with 22 bases between them. CDR1 is SGHRS, CDR2 YFSETQ, per germline. CDR3 protein: CATTGGGGPHTDTQYF. CDR3 nucleotides: TGCGCCACCACGGGCGGAGGGGGCCCTCACACAGATACGCAGTATTTT.

DNA for the CDR3: TGTGCCACCTTAGGGACTAGCGGGACTGATACGCAGTATTTT. Protein sequence: CATLGTSGTDTQYF. This rearrangement joins TRBV28 to TRBJ2-3; 13 nucleotides agree with TRBD2. This CDR3 is built from 14 residues. Germline V lookup: CDR1 MDHEN, CDR2 SYDVKM. J lost 6 bases, V lost 10 bases, and 7 bases had no gene match.